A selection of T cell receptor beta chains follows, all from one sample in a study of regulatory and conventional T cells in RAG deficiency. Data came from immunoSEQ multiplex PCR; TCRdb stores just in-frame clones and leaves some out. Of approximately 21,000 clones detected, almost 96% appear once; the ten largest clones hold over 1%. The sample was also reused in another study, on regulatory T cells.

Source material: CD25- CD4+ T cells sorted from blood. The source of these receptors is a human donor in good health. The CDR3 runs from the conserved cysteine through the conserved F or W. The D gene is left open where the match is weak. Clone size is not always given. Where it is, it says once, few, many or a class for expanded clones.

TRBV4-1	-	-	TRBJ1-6	CASSQDPGGRDSPLHF	TGCGCCAGCAGCCAAGACCCCGGAGGGAGGGATTCACCCCTCCACTTT
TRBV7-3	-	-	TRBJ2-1	CASSLGSSYNEQFF	TGTGCCAGCAGCTTAGGTAGCTCCTACAATGAGCAGTTCTTC
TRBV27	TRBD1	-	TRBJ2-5	CASSLDRVTQETQYF	TGTGCCAGCAGCCTGGACAGGGTCACGCAAGAGACCCAGTACTTC
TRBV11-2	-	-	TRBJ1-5	CASSLGQSSNQPQHF	TGTGCCAGCAGCTTAGGACAGTCTAGCAATCAGCCCCAGCATTTT
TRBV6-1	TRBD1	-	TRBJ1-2	CASSEGSGTGLPYGYTF	TGTGCCAGCAGTGAGGGCTCCGGGACAGGCCTCCCCTATGGCTACACCTTC
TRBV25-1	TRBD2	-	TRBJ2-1	CASGPGLAAYNEQFF	TGTGCCAGCGGCCCGGGACTAGCGGCTTACAATGAGCAGTTCTTC
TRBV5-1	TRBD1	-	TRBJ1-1	CASSPWGTDKNTEAFF	TGCGCCAGCAGCCCCTGGGGGACAGACAAGAACACTGAAGCTTTCTTT
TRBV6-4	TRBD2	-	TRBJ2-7	CASSPSGGNYEQYF	TGTGCCAGCAGTCCTAGCGGGGGGAACTACGAGCAGTACTTC
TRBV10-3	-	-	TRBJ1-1	CAISERQEGTEAFF	TGTGCCATCAGTGAGCGCCAGGAGGGCACTGAAGCTTTCTTT
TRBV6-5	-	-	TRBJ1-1	CASSYDSSTTTEAFF	TGTGCCAGCAGTTATGACAGCTCCACTACCACTGAAGCTTTCTTT
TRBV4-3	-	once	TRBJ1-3	CASSQDPGFSGNTIYF	TGCGCCAGCAGCCAAGACCCCGGGTTTTCTGGAAACACCATATATTTT
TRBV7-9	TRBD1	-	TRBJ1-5	CASSLDGTGYQPQHF	TGTGCCAGCAGCTTGGACGGGACAGGCTATCAGCCCCAGCATTTT
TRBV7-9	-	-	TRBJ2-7	CASSLAEWSYEQYF	TGTGCCAGCAGCTTAGCCGAGTGGTCCTACGAGCAGTACTTC
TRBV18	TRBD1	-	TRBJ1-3	CASSPPWQGAGGNTIYF	TGTGCCAGCTCACCACCTTGGCAGGGGGCTGGAGGAAACACCATATATTTT
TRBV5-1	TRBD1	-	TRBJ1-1	CASSLEGTGSLRPGAFF	TGCGCCAGCAGCTTGGAGGGGACAGGGTCTCTTAGGCCCGGAGCTTTCTTT
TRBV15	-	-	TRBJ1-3	CATSRVYSGNTIYF	TGTGCCACCAGCAGAGTTTACTCTGGAAACACCATATATTTT
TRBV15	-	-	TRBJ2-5	CATSRAPRTQYF	TGTGCCACCAGCAGAGCTCCCAGGACCCAGTACTTC
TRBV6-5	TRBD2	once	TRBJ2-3	CASRLIAGEADTQYF	TGTGCCAGCAGGCTCATAGCGGGGGAGGCAGATACGCAGTATTTT
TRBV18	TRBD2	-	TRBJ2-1	CASSLLATSSYNEQFF	TGTGCCAGCTCACTACTAGCGACAAGCTCCTACAATGAGCAGTTCTTC
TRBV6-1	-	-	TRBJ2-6	CASSDAGAGANVLTF	TGTGCCAGCAGTGATGCAGGGGCGGGGGCCAACGTCCTGACTTTC
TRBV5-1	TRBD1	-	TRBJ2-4	CASSLGGTGGNIQYF	TGCGCCAGCAGCTTGGGGGGGACAGGTGGGAACATTCAGTACTTC
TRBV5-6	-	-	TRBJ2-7	CASSLAGIKQYF	TGTGCCAGCAGTCTGGCCGGGATCAAGCAGTACTTC
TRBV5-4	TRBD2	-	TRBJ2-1	CASSSSPSGGALGEQFF	TGTGCCAGCAGCTCATCTCCGAGCGGGGGGGCACTTGGTGAGCAGTTCTTC
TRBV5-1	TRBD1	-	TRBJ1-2	CASSPRQGQEGLYGYTF	TGCGCCAGCAGCCCTCGACAGGGCCAAGAGGGCTTATATGGCTACACCTTC
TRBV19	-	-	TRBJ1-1	CASSNASPGDTEAFF	TGTGCCAGCTCAAACGCCTCCCCCGGGGACACTGAAGCTTTCTTT
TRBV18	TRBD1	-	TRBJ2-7	CASSPDRARYEQYF	TGTGCCAGCTCCCCCGACAGGGCCCGGTACGAGCAGTACTTC
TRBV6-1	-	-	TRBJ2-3	CASARGRVTDTQYF	TGTGCCAGCGCGCGGGGGCGCGTCACAGATACGCAGTATTTT
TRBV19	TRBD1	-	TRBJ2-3	CASSIGDSNYF	TGTGCCAGTAGTATAGGGGACAGTAATTATTTT
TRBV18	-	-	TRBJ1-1	CASSPRVAANTEAFF	TGTGCCAGCTCACCACGGGTGGCGGCGAACACTGAAGCTTTCTTT
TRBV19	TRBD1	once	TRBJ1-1	CASSIDPGGMNTEAFF	TGTGCCAGTAGTATAGATCCAGGGGGCATGAACACTGAAGCTTTCTTT
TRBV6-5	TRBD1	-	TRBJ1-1	CASSLTGALNTEAFF	TGTGCCAGCAGTTTAACAGGGGCCCTGAACACTGAAGCTTTCTTT
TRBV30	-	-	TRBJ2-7	CAWSGLTGFSYEQYF	TGTGCCTGGAGTGGCCTGACAGGTTTTTCCTACGAGCAGTACTTC
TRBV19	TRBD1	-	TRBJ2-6	CASSSAAGTGGSGANVLTF	TGTGCCAGTAGTTCCGCGGCCGGGACAGGGGGCTCTGGGGCCAACGTCCTGACTTTC
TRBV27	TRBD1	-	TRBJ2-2	CASSLSLLGQGAFTGELFF	TGTGCCAGCAGTTTATCCTTGCTGGGACAGGGTGCTTTCACCGGGGAGCTGTTTTTT
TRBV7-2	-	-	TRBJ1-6	CASSWEGSPLHF	TGTGCCAGCAGCTGGGAGGGGTCACCCCTCCACTTT
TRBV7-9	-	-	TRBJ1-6	CASSESGQPNSPLHF	TGTGCCAGCAGCGAAAGTGGACAGCCTAATTCCCCCCTCCACTTT
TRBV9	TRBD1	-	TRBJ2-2	CASSTRQGMVELFF	TGTGCCAGCAGCACGCGACAGGGTATGGTAGAGCTGTTTTTT
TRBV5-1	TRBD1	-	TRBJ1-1	CASSLQGQGFLYTEAFF	TGCGCCAGCAGCTTGCAAGGACAGGGTTTTTTGTACACTGAAGCTTTCTTT
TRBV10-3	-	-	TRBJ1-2	CAISEQEYGYTF	TGTGCCATCAGTGAACAGGAGTATGGCTACACCTTC
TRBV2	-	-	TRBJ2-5	CASALARKTQYF	TGTGCCAGCGCTCTAGCCCGGAAGACCCAGTACTTC
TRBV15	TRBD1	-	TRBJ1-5	CATSREGQGNQPQHF	TGTGCCACCAGCCGTGAGGGACAGGGCAATCAGCCCCAGCATTTT
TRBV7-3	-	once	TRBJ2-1	CASSLRPLGGYNEQFF	TGTGCCAGCAGCTTAAGGCCCCTAGGCGGGTACAATGAGCAGTTCTTC
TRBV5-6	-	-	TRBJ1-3	CASSLAGTEGNTIYF	TGTGCCAGCAGCTTGGCCGGGACTGAGGGAAACACCATATATTTT
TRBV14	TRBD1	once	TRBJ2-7	CASSPSRDRAYEQYF	TGTGCCAGCAGCCCCTCCCGGGACAGGGCCTACGAGCAGTACTTC
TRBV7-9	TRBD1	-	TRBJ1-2	CASSPDPLQGVKGYTF	TGTGCCAGCAGCCCAGACCCCCTCCAGGGGGTAAAGGGCTACACCTTC
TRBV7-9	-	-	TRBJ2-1	CASSLPGDTYNEQFF	TGTGCCAGCAGCCTCCCAGGGGACACCTACAATGAGCAGTTCTTC